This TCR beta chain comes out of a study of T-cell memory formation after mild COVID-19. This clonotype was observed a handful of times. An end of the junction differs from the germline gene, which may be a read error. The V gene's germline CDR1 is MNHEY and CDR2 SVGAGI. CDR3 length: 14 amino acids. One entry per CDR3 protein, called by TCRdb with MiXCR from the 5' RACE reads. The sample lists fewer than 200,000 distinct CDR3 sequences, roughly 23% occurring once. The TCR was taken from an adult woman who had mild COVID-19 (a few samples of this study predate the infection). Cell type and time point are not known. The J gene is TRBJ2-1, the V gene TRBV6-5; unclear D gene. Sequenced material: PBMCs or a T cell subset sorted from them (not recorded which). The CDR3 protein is CASSYGDSNNEQFF. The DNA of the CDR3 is TGTGCCAGCAGTTACGGAGACTCCAACAATGAGCAGTTCTTC.